This is a list of T cell receptor beta chains from one sample in a study of blood T cell repertoires in COVID-19. Profiled with immunoSEQ multiplex PCR; TCRdb holds only in-frame clones, not every one. The top ten hold 7.2% of the sample, which has roughly 300,000 clones, approximately 85% seen once. The sequencing sample was made of peripheral blood. Receptor source: a human donor in a cohort sampled during active COVID-19. The CDR3 runs from the conserved cysteine through the conserved F or W.

len: 13; j_gene: TRBJ2-4; v_gene: TRBV12-3/TRBV12-4; CDR3aa: CASNDREWDIQYF
len: 13; j_gene: TRBJ2-2; v_gene: TRBV7-9; CDR3aa: CASSLASPGELFF
len: 16; j_gene: TRBJ1-5; v_gene: TRBV2; CDR3aa: CASSEWIGEGNQPQHF
len: 15; j_gene: TRBJ1-2; v_gene: TRBV27; CDR3aa: CASSLIGTGGYGYTF
len: 16; j_gene: TRBJ2-1; v_gene: TRBV27; CDR3aa: CASSFSSGETANEQFF
len: 13; j_gene: TRBJ2-7; v_gene: TRBV6-5; CDR3aa: CASSTPDRYEQYF
len: 15; j_gene: TRBJ2-7; v_gene: TRBV6-6; CDR3aa: CASSGGQENSYEQYF
len: 15; j_gene: TRBJ1-2; v_gene: TRBV10-2; CDR3aa: CASSAPGHRAGGYTF
len: 14; j_gene: TRBJ2-7; v_gene: TRBV5-1; CDR3aa: CASRIRRGAYEQYF
len: 18; j_gene: TRBJ2-2; v_gene: TRBV6-1; CDR3aa: CASSESRGMVQGTGELFF
len: 12; j_gene: TRBJ2-2; v_gene: TRBV6-5; CDR3aa: CASRRDTGELFF
len: 15; j_gene: TRBJ1-1; v_gene: TRBV7-9; CDR3aa: CASSLHRAGGTEAFF
len: 14; j_gene: TRBJ1-1; v_gene: TRBV14; CDR3aa: CASSPRIGLTEAFF
len: 15; j_gene: TRBJ1-4; v_gene: TRBV19; CDR3aa: CASSHPRTGTEKLFF
len: 15; j_gene: TRBJ1-5; v_gene: TRBV6-2/TRBV6-3; CDR3aa: CASSIRGPPNQPQHF
len: 18; j_gene: TRBJ2-3; v_gene: TRBV6-1; CDR3aa: CASSEVVLTSGSTDTQYF
len: 14; j_gene: TRBJ2-2; v_gene: TRBV14; CDR3aa: CASSKGVTTGELFF
len: 14; j_gene: TRBJ2-7; v_gene: TRBV18; CDR3aa: CASSPGTGLYEQYF
len: 13; j_gene: TRBJ1-1; v_gene: TRBV6-5; CDR3aa: CASSRGLNTEAFF
len: 13; j_gene: TRBJ2-7; v_gene: TRBV6-5; CDR3aa: CARDRGRTYEQYF
len: 14; j_gene: TRBJ1-1; v_gene: TRBV3-1/TRBV3-2; CDR3aa: CASSQDREYTEAFF
len: 15; j_gene: TRBJ2-5; v_gene: TRBV11-2; CDR3aa: CASSVTQGIQETQYF
len: 15; j_gene: TRBJ2-2; v_gene: TRBV19; CDR3aa: CASTMGRVATGELFF
len: 15; j_gene: TRBJ2-3; v_gene: TRBV5-1; CDR3aa: CASRSSGLPTDTQYF
len: 17; j_gene: TRBJ1-3; v_gene: TRBV18; CDR3aa: CASSPLGASLSGNTIYF
len: 14; j_gene: TRBJ2-1; v_gene: TRBV4-2; CDR3aa: CASSQGRGNNEQFF
len: 17; j_gene: TRBJ2-3; v_gene: TRBV24-1; CDR3aa: CATSDFRSGDSTDTQYF
len: 16; j_gene: TRBJ2-4; v_gene: TRBV2; CDR3aa: CASSATVMIGKNIQYF
len: 15; j_gene: TRBJ1-1; v_gene: TRBV24-1; CDR3aa: CATSSEGARGPEAFF
len: 14; j_gene: TRBJ1-5; v_gene: TRBV9; CDR3aa: CASSQGRANQPQHF
len: 14; j_gene: TRBJ1-4; v_gene: TRBV25-1; CDR3aa: CASHYGTGDEKLFF